Detailed here is one T cell receptor (beta chain). The data belong to a study of blood T cell repertoires in COVID-19. Germline V gene lookup returns CDR1 SNHLY and CDR2 FYNNEI. CDR3 length: 13 amino acids. Trimming at V came to 6 bases and at J to 7 bases, leaving 6 bases not matched to a gene. Profiled with immunoSEQ multiplex PCR; TCRdb holds only in-frame clones, not every one. The sample carries about 280,000 clones, 70% to 90% recorded once. This clonotype originated in a woman aged 55-69 years in a cohort exposed to, infected with or recovered from COVID-19 (not recorded which). The gene calls are TRBV2 and TRBJ1-1; TRBD1 matches 9 bases. Sequenced material: PBMCs or T cells enriched from blood (not recorded which). CDR3 DNA: TGTGCCAGCAGGACAGGGGGTAACCTTGAAGCTTTCTTT. This sequence encodes CASRTGGNLEAFF.